This T cell receptor (beta chain) appears in the sequencing data of a study of blood T cell repertoires in COVID-19 (dated by TCRdb to about 2020). For the study in its entirety: The collaborator samples originated in the United States, Italy and Spain and spanned the acute and convalescent phases of COVID-19. The material from the prospective study consisted of cDNA or gDNA derived from T cells, B-cell-depleted T cells, or PBMCs. Subjects who had been exposed to COVID-19, were actively infected with it, or had recovered from it provided the deeply sampled blood TCRbeta repertoires that made up the dataset. A freely available public database, intended as a resource for researchers studying the immune response to SARS-CoV-2, is where the repertoires were released. The samples were drawn from two sources: the first 160 participants of the ongoing ImmuneRACE study, and 1,200 or so subjects contributed by 6 global collaborators. Nearly every sample came with metadata listing a de-identified subject ID, COVID-19 status, age in years and sex. Where available, HLA class I and class II types were obtained from metadata supplied by the sample provider rather than from assay-based typing. What the research found in general, with its limitations: The amount of clinical and demographic metadata varied by source and participant and was provided uncurated.

Whole blood was collected in K2EDTA tubes by collaborating institutions according to the institutions' own protocols. Collaborator samples were shipped for TCRbeta analysis as frozen whole blood, isolated PBMCs, or DNA extracted from either sample type. CDR1 SGDLS and CDR2 YYNGEE were looked up in the germline V gene. The CDR3, from cysteine to phenylalanine, totals 15 residues. Here the CDR3 DNA is all that survives: 45 bases in frame from base 1. V is clipped by 0 bases and J by 0 bases, and the sequence between their germline boundaries is 8 bases long. A note on this clone: Its antigen remains unidentified. Per-base qualities were not stored, and no clone one base away is much larger.

The immunoSEQ Assay, a bias-controlled multiplex PCR, was used to amplify TCRbeta CDR3 regions from genomic DNA. In the paper's pipeline: The number of nucleated cells in each sample was estimated by amplification of reference gene primers within the assay. To quantify the absolute abundance of each unique TCRbeta CDR3 rearrangement, sequence reads were collapsed and filtered. Productive Simpson clonality was computed per sample as the square root of Simpson's diversity index over productive rearrangements. TCRdb retrieved this table from immuneACCESS and kept in-frame rearrangements only. Not all clones are present; in checked studies, unresolved V genes account for under half, and no reason is known for the remainder. The V and J calls and clone size are taken from that table; D and trimming were inferred from the DNA. For this sample there are 70,000 to 95,000 clones; 88% appear just once. Jointly, the top ten make up around 5% of the sample.

The chain is made from TRBV9 and TRBJ2-3; TRBD1 is a weak D gene call, 6 bases matching. Specimen: peripheral blood. This clonotype was obtained from a woman at least 80 years old with active COVID-19. The CDR3 corresponds to CASSVGTVSTDTQYF. The bases are TGTGCCAGCAGCGTAGGGACAGTAAGCACAGATACGCAGTATTTT.